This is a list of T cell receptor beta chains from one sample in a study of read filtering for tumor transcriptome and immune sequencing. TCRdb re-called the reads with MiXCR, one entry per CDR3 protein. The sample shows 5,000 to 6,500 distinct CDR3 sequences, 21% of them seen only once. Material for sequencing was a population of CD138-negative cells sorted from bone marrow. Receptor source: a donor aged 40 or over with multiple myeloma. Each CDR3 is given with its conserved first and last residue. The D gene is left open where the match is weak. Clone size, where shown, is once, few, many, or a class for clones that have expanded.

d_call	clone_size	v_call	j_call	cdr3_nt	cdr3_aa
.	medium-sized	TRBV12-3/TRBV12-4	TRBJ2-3	TGTGCCAGCAGTTTTGCCCCCGGAACTAGCACAGATACGCAGTATTTT	CASSFAPGTSTDTQYF
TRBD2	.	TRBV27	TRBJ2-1	TGTGCCAGCAAATCGACTAGCGGGAGCCTCAATGAGCAGTTCTTC	CASKSTSGSLNEQFF
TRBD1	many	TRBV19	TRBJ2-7	TGTGCCAGCTCCCGTTTGGGGACAGGGAGCTCCTACGAGCAGTACTTC	CASSRLGTGSSYEQYF
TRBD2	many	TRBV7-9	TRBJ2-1	TGTGCCAGCAGCCTAGCGGGAGTATGGAATGAGCAGTTCTTC	CASSLAGVWNEQFF
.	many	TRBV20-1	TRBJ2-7	TGCAGTGCTAGAGCAGCAGCTACGACGGGCGAGCAGTACTTC	CSARAAATTGEQYF
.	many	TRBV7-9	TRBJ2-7	TGTGCCAGCGGGGTCAATCCCTACGAGCAGTACTTC	CASGVNPYEQYF
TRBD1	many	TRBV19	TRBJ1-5	TGTGCCAGTGGGGGACAGACTCGCAATCAGCCCCAGCATTTT	CASGGQTRNQPQHF
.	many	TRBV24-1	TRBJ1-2	TGTGCCACCAGTGGTCACACTCCAGGCTATGGCTACACCTTC	CATSGHTPGYGYTF
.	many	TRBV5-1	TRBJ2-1	TGCGCCAGCAGCTTTAAGGCCCTGAGCTCCTACAATGAGCAGTTCTTC	CASSFKALSSYNEQFF
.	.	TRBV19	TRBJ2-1	TGTGCCAGTAGTATGCCCGGTTACAATGAGCAGTTCTTC	CASSMPGYNEQFF
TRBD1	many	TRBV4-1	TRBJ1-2	TGCGCCAGCAGCCTGACAGGGGGTCTCCCGGGCTACACCTTC	CASSLTGGLPGYTF
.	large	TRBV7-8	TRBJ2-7	TGTGCCAGCAGCTTAGCCGGGGTTGCCAACGAGCAGTACTTC	CASSLAGVANEQYF